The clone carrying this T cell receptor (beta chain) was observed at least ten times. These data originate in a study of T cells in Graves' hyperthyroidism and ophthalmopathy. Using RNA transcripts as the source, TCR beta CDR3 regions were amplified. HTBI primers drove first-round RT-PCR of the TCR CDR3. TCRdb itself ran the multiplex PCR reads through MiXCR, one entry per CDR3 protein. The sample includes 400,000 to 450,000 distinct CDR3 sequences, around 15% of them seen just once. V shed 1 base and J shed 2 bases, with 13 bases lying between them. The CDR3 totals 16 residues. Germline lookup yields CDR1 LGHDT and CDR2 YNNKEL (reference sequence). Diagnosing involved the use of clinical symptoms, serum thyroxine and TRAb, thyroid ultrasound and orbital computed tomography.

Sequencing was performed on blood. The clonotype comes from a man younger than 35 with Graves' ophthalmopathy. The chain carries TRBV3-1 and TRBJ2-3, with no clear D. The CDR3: CASSQGFALTTDTQYF. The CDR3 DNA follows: TGTGCCAGCAGCCAAGGGTTCGCCCTGACCACAGATACGCAGTATTTT.